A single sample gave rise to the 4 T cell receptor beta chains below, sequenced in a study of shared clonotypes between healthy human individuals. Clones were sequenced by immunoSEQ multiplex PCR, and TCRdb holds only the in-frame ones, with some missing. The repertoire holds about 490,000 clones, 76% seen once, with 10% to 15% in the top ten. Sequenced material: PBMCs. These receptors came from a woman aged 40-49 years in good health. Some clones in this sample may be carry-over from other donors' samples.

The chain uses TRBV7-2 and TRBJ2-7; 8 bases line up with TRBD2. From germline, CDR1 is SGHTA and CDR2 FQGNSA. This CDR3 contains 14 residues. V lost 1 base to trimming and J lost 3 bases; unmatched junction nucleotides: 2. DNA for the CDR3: TGTGCCAGCAGCTTAGGAGCGGGGGACTACGAGCAGTACTTC. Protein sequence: CASSLGAGDYEQYF. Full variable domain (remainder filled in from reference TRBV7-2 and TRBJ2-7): GAGVSQSPSNKVTEKGKDVELRCDPISGHTALYWYRQSLGQGLEFLIYFQGNSAPDKSGLPSDRFSAERTGGSVSTLTIQRTQQEDSAVYLCASSLGAGDYEQYFGPGTRLTVT.

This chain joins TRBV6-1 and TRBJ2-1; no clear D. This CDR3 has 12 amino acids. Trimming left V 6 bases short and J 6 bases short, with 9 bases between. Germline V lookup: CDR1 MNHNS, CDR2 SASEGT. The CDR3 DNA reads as TGTGCCAGCAGCGGGTACGGCAATGAGCAGTTCTTC. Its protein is CASSGYGNEQFF.

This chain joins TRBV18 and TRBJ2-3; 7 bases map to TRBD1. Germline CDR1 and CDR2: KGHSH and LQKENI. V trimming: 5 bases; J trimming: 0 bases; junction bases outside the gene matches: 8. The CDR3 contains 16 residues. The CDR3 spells CASSTSGTASTDTQYF. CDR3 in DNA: TGTGCCAGCTCAACTTCCGGGACAGCTAGCACAGATACGCAGTATTTT.

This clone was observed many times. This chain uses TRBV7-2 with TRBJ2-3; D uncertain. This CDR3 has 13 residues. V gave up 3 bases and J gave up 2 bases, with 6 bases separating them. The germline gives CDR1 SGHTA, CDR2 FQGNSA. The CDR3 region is CASSFPNTDTQYF. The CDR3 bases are TGTGCCAGCAGCTTTCCCAACACAGATACGCAGTATTTT.